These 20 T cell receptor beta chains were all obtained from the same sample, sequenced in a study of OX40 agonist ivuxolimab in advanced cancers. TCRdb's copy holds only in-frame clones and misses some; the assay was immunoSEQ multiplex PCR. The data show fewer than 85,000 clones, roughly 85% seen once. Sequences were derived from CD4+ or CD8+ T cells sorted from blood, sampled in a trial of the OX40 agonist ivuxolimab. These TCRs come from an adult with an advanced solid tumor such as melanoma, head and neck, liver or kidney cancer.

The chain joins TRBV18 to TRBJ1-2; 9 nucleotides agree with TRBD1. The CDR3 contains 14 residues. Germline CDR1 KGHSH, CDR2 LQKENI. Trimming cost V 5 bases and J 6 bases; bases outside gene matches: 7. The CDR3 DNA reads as TGTGCCAGCTCAACGCCGGGACAGGGAGATGGCTACACCTTC. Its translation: CASSTPGQGDGYTF. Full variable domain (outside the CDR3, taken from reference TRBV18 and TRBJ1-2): NAGVMQNPRHLVRRRGQEARLRCSPMKGHSHVYWYRQLPEEGLKFMVYLQKENIIDESGMPKERFSAEFPKEGPSILRIQQVVRGDSAAYFCASSTPGQGDGYTFGSGTRLTVV.

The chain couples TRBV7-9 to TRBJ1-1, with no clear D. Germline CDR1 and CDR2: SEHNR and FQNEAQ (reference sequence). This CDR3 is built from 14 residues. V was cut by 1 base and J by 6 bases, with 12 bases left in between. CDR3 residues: CASSLEQQWSEAFF. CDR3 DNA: TGTGCCAGCAGCTTAGAACAGCAGTGGTCTGAAGCTTTCTTT.

The CDR3 DNA follows: TGTGCCAGCAGCTTTAGCGGGAGAACCAATGAGCAGTTCTTC. Residues: CASSFSGRTNEQFF. This chain links TRBV7-2 with TRBJ2-1; 9 nucleotides agree with TRBD2. There are 14 residues in the CDR3. Germline loops: CDR1 SGHTA, CDR2 FQGNSA. J was trimmed by 6 bases and V by 3 bases; bases with no gene match: 3.

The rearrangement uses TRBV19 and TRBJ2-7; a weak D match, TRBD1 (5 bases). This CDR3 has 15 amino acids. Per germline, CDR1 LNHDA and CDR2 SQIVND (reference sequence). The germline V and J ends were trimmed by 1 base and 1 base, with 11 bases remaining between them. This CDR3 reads CASSIVKGVSYEQYF. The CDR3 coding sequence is TGTGCCAGTAGTATAGTTAAAGGGGTTTCCTACGAGCAGTACTTC.

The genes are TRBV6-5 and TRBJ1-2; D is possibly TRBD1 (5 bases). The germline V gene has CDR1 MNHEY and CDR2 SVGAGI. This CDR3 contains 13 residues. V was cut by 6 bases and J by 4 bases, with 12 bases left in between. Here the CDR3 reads CASSQRDGYGYTF. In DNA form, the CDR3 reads TGTGCCAGCAGCCAGAGGGACGGCTATGGCTACACCTTC.

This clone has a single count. CDR3: CASSKVRGGYYEQYF. The CDR3 DNA sequence: TGTGCCAGCAGCAAAGTCCGGGGGGGATACTACGAGCAGTACTTC. This chain connects TRBV21-1 to TRBJ2-7; TRBD2 is the table's D call and was not checked against the DNA. TRBV21-1 is a pseudogene segment. The CDR3 length is 15 residues.

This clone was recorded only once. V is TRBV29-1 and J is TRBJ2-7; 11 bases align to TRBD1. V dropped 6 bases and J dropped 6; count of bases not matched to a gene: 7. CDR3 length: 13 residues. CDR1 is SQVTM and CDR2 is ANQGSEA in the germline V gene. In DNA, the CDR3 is TGCAGCGTGAAGGACAGGGGGCAGAGCGAGCAGTACTTC. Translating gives CSVKDRGQSEQYF.

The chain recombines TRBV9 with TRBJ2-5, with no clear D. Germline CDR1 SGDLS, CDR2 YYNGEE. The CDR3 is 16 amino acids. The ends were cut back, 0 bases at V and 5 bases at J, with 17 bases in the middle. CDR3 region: CASSVALSPLVETQYF. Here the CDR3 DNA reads TGTGCCAGCAGCGTAGCTTTATCTCCACTGGTGGAGACCCAGTACTTC.

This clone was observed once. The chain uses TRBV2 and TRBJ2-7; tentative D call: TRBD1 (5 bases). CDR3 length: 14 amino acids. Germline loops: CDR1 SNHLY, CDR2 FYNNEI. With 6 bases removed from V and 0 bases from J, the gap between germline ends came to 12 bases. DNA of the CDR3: TGTGCCAGCAGCAGACAGTTAAACTCCTACGAGCAGTACTTC. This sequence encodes CASSRQLNSYEQYF.

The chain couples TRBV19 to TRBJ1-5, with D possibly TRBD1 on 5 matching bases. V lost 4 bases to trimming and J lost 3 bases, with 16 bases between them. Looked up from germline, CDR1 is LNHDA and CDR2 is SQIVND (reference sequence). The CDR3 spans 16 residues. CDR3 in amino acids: CASSKSIDSLNQPQHF. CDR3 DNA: TGTGCCAGTAGTAAGTCGATCGACAGTCTCAATCAGCCCCAGCATTTT.

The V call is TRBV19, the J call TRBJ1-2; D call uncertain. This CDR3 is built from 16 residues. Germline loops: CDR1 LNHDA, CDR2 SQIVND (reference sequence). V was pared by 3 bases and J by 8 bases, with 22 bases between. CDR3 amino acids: CASSIAFGQEFLGYTF. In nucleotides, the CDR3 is TGTGCCAGTAGTATCGCCTTCGGGCAGGAATTCCTCGGCTACACCTTC.

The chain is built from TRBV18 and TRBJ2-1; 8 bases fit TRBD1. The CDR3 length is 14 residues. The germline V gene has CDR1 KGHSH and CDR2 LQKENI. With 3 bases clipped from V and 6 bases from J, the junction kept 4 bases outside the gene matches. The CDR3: CASSPRGHSNEQFF. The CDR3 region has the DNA TGTGCCAGCTCACCCAGGGGGCATTCCAATGAGCAGTTCTTC.

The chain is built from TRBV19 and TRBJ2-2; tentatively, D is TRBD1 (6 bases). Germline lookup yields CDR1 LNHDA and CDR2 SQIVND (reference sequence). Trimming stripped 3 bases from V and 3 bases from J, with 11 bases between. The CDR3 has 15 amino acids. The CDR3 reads CASSIGRGDTGELFF. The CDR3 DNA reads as TGTGCCAGTAGTATCGGCAGGGGTGACACCGGGGAGCTGTTTTTT.

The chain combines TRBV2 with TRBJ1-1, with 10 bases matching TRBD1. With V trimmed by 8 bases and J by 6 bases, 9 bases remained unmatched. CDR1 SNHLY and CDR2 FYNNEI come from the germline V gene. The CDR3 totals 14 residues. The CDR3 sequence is CASWTGGRFAEAFF. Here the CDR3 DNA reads TGTGCCAGCTGGACAGGGGGGAGATTCGCTGAAGCTTTCTTT.

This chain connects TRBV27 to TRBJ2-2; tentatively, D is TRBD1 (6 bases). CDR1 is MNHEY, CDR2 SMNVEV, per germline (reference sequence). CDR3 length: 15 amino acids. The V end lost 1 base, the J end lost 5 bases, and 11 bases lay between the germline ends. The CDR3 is CASSLFPGVTGELFF. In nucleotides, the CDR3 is TGTGCCAGCAGTTTATTTCCAGGGGTAACCGGGGAGCTGTTTTTT.

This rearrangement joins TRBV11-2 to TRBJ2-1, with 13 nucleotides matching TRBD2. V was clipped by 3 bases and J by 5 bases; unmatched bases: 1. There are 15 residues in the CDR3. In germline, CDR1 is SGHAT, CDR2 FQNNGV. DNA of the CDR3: TGTGCCAGCAGCTTCGGACTAGCGGGGGACAATGAGCAGTTCTTC. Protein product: CASSFGLAGDNEQFF. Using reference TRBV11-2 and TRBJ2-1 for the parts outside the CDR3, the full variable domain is EAGVAQSPRYKIIEKRQSVAFWCNPISGHATLYWYQQILGQGPKLLIQFQNNGVVDDSQLPKDRFSAERLKGVDSTLKIQPAKLEDSAVYLCASSFGLAGDNEQFFGPGTRLTVL.

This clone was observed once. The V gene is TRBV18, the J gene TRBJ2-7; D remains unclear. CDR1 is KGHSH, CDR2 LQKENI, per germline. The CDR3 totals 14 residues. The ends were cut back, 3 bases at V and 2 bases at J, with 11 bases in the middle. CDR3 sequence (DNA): TGTGCCAGCTCACCCTCCGGGTTCCCCTACGAGCAGTACTTC. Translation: CASSPSGFPYEQYF.

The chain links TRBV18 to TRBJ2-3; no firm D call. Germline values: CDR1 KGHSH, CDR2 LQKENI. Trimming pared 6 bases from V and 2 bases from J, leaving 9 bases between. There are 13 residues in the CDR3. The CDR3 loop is CASSEKTTDTQYF. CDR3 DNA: TGTGCCAGCTCGGAAAAAACCACAGATACGCAGTATTTT. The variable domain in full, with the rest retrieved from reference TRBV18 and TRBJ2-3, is NAGVMQNPRHLVRRRGQEARLRCSPMKGHSHVYWYRQLPEEGLKFMVYLQKENIIDESGMPKERFSAEFPKEGPSILRIQQVVRGDSAAYFCASSEKTTDTQYFGPGTRLTVL.

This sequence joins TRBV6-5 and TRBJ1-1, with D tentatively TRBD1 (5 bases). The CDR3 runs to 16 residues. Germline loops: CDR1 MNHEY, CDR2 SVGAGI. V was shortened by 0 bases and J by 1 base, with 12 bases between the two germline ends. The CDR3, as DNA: TGTGCCAGCAGTTACTCAGGGGAGGGGCCGAACACTGAAGCTTTCTTT. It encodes CASSYSGEGPNTEAFF.

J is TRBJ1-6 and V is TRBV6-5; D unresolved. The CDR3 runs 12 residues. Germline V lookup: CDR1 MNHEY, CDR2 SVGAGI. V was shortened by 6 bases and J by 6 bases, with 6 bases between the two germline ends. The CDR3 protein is CASRTGNSPLHF. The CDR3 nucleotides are TGTGCCAGCAGAACCGGTAATTCACCCCTCCACTTT.